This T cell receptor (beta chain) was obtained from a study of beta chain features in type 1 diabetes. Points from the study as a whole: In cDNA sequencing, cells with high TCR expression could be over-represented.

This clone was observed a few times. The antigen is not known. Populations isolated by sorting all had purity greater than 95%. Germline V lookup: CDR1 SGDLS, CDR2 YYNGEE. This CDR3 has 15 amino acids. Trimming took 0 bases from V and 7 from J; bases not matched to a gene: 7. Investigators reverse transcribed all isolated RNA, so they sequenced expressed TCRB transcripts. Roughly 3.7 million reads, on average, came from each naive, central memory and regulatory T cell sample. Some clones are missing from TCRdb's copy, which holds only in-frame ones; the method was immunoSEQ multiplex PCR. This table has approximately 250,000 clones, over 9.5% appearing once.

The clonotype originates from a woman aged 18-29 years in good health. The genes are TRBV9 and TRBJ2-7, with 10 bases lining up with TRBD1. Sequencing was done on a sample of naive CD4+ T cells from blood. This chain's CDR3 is CASSVAWDRGGEQYF. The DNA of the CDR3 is TGTGCCAGCAGCGTAGCTTGGGACAGGGGTGGAGAGCAGTACTTC.